The clone carrying this T cell receptor (beta chain) has a single count. V was clipped by 5 bases and J by 4 bases, with 9 bases between them. Germline values: CDR1 MNHEY, CDR2 SVGAGI. CDR3 length: 13 residues. Method: immunoSEQ multiplex PCR; TCRdb's copy keeps in-frame clones and lacks some. The sample shows 55,000 to 75,000 clones, roughly 82% of them seen only once. These data originate in a study of OX40 agonist ivuxolimab in advanced cancers. Turning to the study itself: At just under 85% male, the cohort had a mean age of about 55 years, ranging from about 20 to 90. Around 40% of patients had received prior checkpoint inhibitor therapy.

Patients with autoimmune history or systemic immunosuppression were excluded. The material sequenced was CD4+ or CD8+ T cells sorted from blood, taken in a trial of the OX40 agonist ivuxolimab. This sequence originates from an adult with an advanced solid tumor such as melanoma, head and neck, liver or kidney cancer. This sequence joins TRBV6-5 and TRBJ1-5; D ambiguous. The CDR3 DNA reads TGTGCCAGCAGTCTTACAAGGAATCAGCCCCAGCATTTT. This encodes CASSLTRNQPQHF.